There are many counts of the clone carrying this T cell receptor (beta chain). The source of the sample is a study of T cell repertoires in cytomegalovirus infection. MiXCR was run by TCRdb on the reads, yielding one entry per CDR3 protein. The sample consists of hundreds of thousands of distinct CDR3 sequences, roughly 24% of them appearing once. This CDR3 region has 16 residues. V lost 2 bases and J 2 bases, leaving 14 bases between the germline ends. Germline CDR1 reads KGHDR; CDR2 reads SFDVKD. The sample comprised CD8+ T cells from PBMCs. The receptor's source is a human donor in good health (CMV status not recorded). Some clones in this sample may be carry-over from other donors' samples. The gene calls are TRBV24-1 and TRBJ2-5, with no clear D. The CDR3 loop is CATSDSWTTDQETQYF. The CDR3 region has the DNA TGTGCCACCAGTGATTCGTGGACGACCGATCAAGAGACCCAGTACTTC.